This T cell receptor (beta chain) was captured in a study of T cell changes during pregnancy in multiple sclerosis. This CDR3 has 15 residues. The germline gives CDR1 MNHNS, CDR2 SASEGT. Trimming left V 1 base short and J 8 bases short, with 14 bases between. Clones were read by immunoSEQ multiplex PCR, and TCRdb kept only the in-frame ones, dropping some. The table includes 25,000 to 35,000 clones, 89% detected once. V and J are TRBV6-1 and TRBJ1-4; TRBD1 might be the D (6 bases). Material: CD8+ T cells from peripheral blood mononuclear cells, obtained in the second trimester of pregnancy. This receptor was identified in a female donor with multiple sclerosis, enrolled in a pregnancy study. In DNA form, the CDR3 reads TGTGCCAGCAGTGAAGTGGGGGCTGGAGGAGAAAAACTGTTTTTT. It encodes CASSEVGAGGEKLFF.